This TCR beta chain was profiled in a study of Graves' ophthalmopathy and Graves' hyperthyroidism. Looked up from germline, CDR1 is DFQATT and CDR2 is SNEGSKA (reference sequence). V was shortened by 8 bases and J by 4 bases, with 11 bases between the two germline ends. The CDR3 loop spans 11 amino acids. From RNA, the CDR3 regions of TCR beta chains were amplified and sequenced. HTBI primers primed a first-round RT-PCR, and a second-round multiplex PCR followed. TCRdb fed the multiplex PCR reads into MiXCR, producing one record per CDR3 protein. The sample contains 900,000 to 1,200,000 distinct CDR3 sequences, 36% of which appear only once. The study's findings and limits: Ophthalmopathy progression was predicted by the model at around 70% sensitivity and about 72% specificity.

This clonotype has a count of ten or more. The antigen remains unidentified. Aged 18 to 65, hyperthyroidism patients had new diagnoses of under 2 months' duration. Diagnosis relied on clinical symptoms, serum thyroxine, TRAb, thyroid ultrasound and orbital computed tomography. The TCR originated in an adult man with Graves' hyperthyroidism. V usage is TRBV20-1 and J usage is TRBJ1-1; a possible D gene is TRBD1 (6 bases). Specimen: peripheral blood or thyroid tissue (not recorded which). The CDR3 here is CSSGGPTEAFF. In DNA, the CDR3 is TGCAGTAGCGGGGGCCCCACTGAAGCTTTCTTT.